One sample yielded the 19 T cell receptor beta chains listed below, sequenced in a study of T cells in Graves' hyperthyroidism and ophthalmopathy. RNA transcripts gave rise to amplified TCR beta CDR3 regions. TCR CDR3 underwent first-round RT-PCR with the HTBI primer set. MiXCR, applied by TCRdb to the multiplex PCR reads, yields one record per CDR3 protein. In the table there are fewer than 650,000 distinct CDR3 sequences, roughly 14% of which are singletons. Material for sequencing was blood. The origin of the receptors is a woman aged 30 to 39 with Graves' hyperthyroidism that later progressed to Graves' ophthalmopathy.

The chain joins TRBV6-5 to TRBJ2-5; a possible D gene is TRBD2 (6 bases). This CDR3 spans 14 amino acids. Trimming stripped 3 bases from V and 2 bases from J, with 10 bases between. Germline CDR1 MNHEY, CDR2 SVGAGI. The CDR3 DNA reads as TGTGCCAGCAGTTATCTGGGAGGACAAGAGACCCAGTACTTC. Protein product: CASSYLGGQETQYF.

This clonotype was seen a handful of times. This chain uses TRBV7-3 with TRBJ2-1; TRBD2 matches 14 bases. Germline CDR1 is SGHTA and CDR2 is FQGTGA. CDR3 length equals 17 residues. Trimming removed 3 bases from V and 8 bases from J; junction bases left unmatched: 9. CDR3 loop: CASSLNQGLAGVDEQFF. The CDR3, as DNA: TGTGCCAGCAGCTTGAATCAGGGACTAGCGGGAGTGGATGAGCAGTTCTTC.

In this sample, this clonotype turned up many times. J is TRBJ2-5 and V is TRBV19; tentative D call: TRBD2 (5 bases). The CDR3 is 17 amino acids. Germline-derived CDR1 and CDR2 are LNHDA and SQIVND (reference sequence). Trimming removed 6 bases from V and 0 bases from J, with 20 bases in between. The CDR3 protein is CASRAAGGGLDQETQYF. CDR3 bases: TGTGCCAGTAGAGCGGCAGGAGGTGGATTGGACCAAGAGACCCAGTACTTC.

In this sample, this clonotype turned up many times. CDR3 loop: CASSEWGPEAFF. Here the CDR3 DNA reads TGTGCCAGCAGTGAATGGGGTCCTGAAGCTTTCTTT. The gene calls are TRBV2 and TRBJ1-1; no clear D. The CDR3 is 12 residues long. The ends were cut back, 2 bases at V and 6 bases at J, with 7 bases in the middle. CDR1 and CDR2 from the germline V gene are SNHLY and FYNNEI.

Many counts were recorded for this clonotype. The rearrangement uses TRBV6-1 and TRBJ2-7; weak D call: TRBD1 (5 bases). In germline, CDR1 is MNHNS, CDR2 SASEGT. The CDR3 length is 11 residues. Trimming pared 8 bases from V and 2 bases from J, leaving 7 bases between. The CDR3 bases are TGTGCCAGCCAACAGGCCTACGAGCAGTACTTC. Its protein product is CASQQAYEQYF.

Worth noting for this clonotype: A read error may explain this, as a much larger clone is one base away. This sequence joins TRBV7-9 and TRBJ2-3; perhaps TRBD1 as D (5 bases). V lost 1 base and J lost 5, with 22 bases in between. The CDR3 has 18 residues. Germline V gives CDR1 SEHNR, CDR2 FQNEAQ (reference sequence). DNA for the CDR3: TGTGCCAGCAGCTTAGGGGTCGTGGGGCCCCTCTTGATAGATACGCAGTATTTT. Residues: CASSLGVVGPLLIDTQYF. Complete variable domain (other parts from reference TRBV7-9 and TRBJ2-3): DTGVSQNPRHKITKRGQNVTFRCDPISEHNRLYWYRQTLGQGPEFLTYFQNEAQLEKSRLLSDRFSAERPKGSFSTLEIQRTEQGDSAMYLCASSLGVVGPLLIDTQYFGPGTRLTVL.

This clonotype showed up many times. The chain couples TRBV28 to TRBJ1-5, with TRBD1 matching over 10 bases. Germline values: CDR1 MDHEN, CDR2 SYDVKM. Trimming removed 3 bases from V and 5 bases from J; junction bases left unmatched: 7. There are 16 residues in the CDR3. The CDR3 DNA reads TGTGCCAGCAGTTTGGAGGGACAGGGGTATTATCAGCCCCAGCATTTT. As protein: CASSLEGQGYYQPQHF.

The rearrangement joins TRBV27 to TRBJ1-1, with D hard to call. The ends were cut back, 1 base at V and 1 base at J, with 7 bases in the middle. The CDR3 is 14 amino acids. Looked up from germline, CDR1 is MNHEY and CDR2 is SMNVEV (reference sequence). For the CDR3, the DNA is TGTGCCAGCAGTTTATTTCGGGGGAACACTGAAGCTTTCTTT. Its protein is CASSLFRGNTEAFF.

V usage is TRBV14 and J usage is TRBJ2-1; TRBD2 matches 13 bases. With V trimmed by 2 bases and J by 7 bases, 8 bases remained unmatched. Per germline, CDR1 SGHDN and CDR2 FVKESK. The CDR3 runs to 17 residues. The CDR3 nucleotides are TGTGCCAGCAGCCAATTATCACTAGCGGGAGGGAATAATGAGCAGTTCTTC. Translation gives CASSQLSLAGGNNEQFF. Full variable domain (missing parts from reference TRBV14 and TRBJ2-1): EAGVTQFPSHSVIEKGQTVTLRCDPISGHDNLYWYRRVMGKEIKFLLHFVKESKQDESGMPNNRFLAERTGGTYSTLKVQPAELEDSGVYFCASSQLSLAGGNNEQFFGPGTRLTVL.

This clonotype was detected ten times or more. The chain employs TRBV28 and TRBJ1-1; the D is unclear. The CDR3 consists of 12 residues. V was cut by 6 bases and J by 0 bases, with 5 bases left in between. Germline CDR1 MDHEN, CDR2 SYDVKM. CDR3 DNA sequence: TGTGCCAGCAGATTACTGAACACTGAAGCTTTCTTT. Translating gives CASRLLNTEAFF.

The rearrangement uses TRBV6-5 and TRBJ2-7; D remains unclear. CDR3 length: 13 residues. Germline assignment: CDR1 MNHEY and CDR2 SVGAGI. Trimming cost V 0 bases and J 1 base, with 4 bases left between them. Here the CDR3 reads CASSYSVSYEQYF. CDR3 sequence (DNA): TGTGCCAGCAGTTACTCAGTTTCCTACGAGCAGTACTTC.

This clonotype was seen at least ten times. This CDR3 reads CAWSSPPLGGQYF. CDR3 bases: TGTGCCTGGAGTTCACCTCCTCTTGGGGGCCAGTACTTC. V gene TRBV30 combines with J gene TRBJ2-5; D possibly uses TRBD1 or TRBD2 (5 bases each). The CDR3 is 13 amino acids. Germline CDR1 and CDR2: GTSNPN and SVGIG (reference sequence). The V end was cut by 2 bases, the J end by 10 bases, with 17 bases between.

The table lists this clonotype with many counts. The chain joins TRBV5-1 to TRBJ1-1; D not certain. The CDR3 runs 15 residues. Germline assignment: CDR1 SGHRS and CDR2 YFSETQ. Between the trimmed V and J ends, which lost 4 bases and 1 base, there was a span of 14 bases. The CDR3 protein is CASSASSGRNTEAFF. In DNA form, the CDR3 reads TGCGCCAGCAGCGCCTCCTCCGGGAGGAACACTGAAGCTTTCTTT.

This clonotype was seen many times. This chain links TRBV18 with TRBJ2-1; tentatively, D is TRBD2 (6 bases). Germline V gives CDR1 KGHSH, CDR2 LQKENI. The CDR3 length is 15 residues. Trimming removed 3 bases from V and 1 base from J, with 10 bases in between. The DNA of the CDR3 is TGTGCCAGCTCACCCCGGGAGTTGTCCTACAATGAGCAGTTCTTC. The encoded protein is CASSPRELSYNEQFF.

This clonotype was seen ten or more times. The rearrangement links TRBV19 to TRBJ2-7, with 10 bases matching TRBD2. The CDR3 has 15 amino acids. V dropped 5 bases and J dropped 2; count of bases not matched to a gene: 6. Germline V CDR1 and CDR2: LNHDA, SQIVND (reference sequence). CDR3 loop: CASSSLAGETYEQYF. DNA for the CDR3: TGTGCCAGTAGTTCCCTAGCGGGAGAAACCTACGAGCAGTACTTC.

There are many counts of this clonotype. The CDR3 region has the DNA TGTGCCAGCAGTTCGTCCGGGGTAGGGCAGCCCCAGCATTTT. It is translated as CASSSSGVGQPQHF. V usage is TRBV27 and J usage is TRBJ1-5; no reliable D call. V shed 4 bases and J shed 7 bases, with 14 bases lying between them. Germline values: CDR1 MNHEY, CDR2 SMNVEV (reference sequence). CDR3 length: 14 amino acids.

There are many counts of this clonotype. The chain recombines TRBV18 with TRBJ2-5; 12 bases are shared with TRBD2. The CDR3 has 17 residues. The germline V gene has CDR1 KGHSH and CDR2 LQKENI. The V and J ends lost 0 bases and 5 bases, in that order; junction bases with no gene match: 7. The CDR3, as DNA: TGTGCCAGCTCACCACCAGGACTAGCGGGGACTGGGGAGACCCAGTACTTC. Translated, it gives CASSPPGLAGTGETQYF.

This clonotype was picked up many times. This chain uses TRBV30 with TRBJ1-1, with D perhaps TRBD1 (6 bases). The V gene lost 1 base and the J gene lost 6 bases, with 18 bases spanning the gap. The length of the CDR3 is 15 residues. In germline, CDR1 is GTSNPN, CDR2 SVGIG (reference sequence). The CDR3 coding sequence is TGTGCCTGGAGTGCCCCACAGGGCGTTATACCTGAAGCTTTCTTT. It specifies CAWSAPQGVIPEAFF.

This clonotype was counted many times. V and J are TRBV30 and TRBJ2-7; 7 bases agree with TRBD2. CDR1 is GTSNPN, CDR2 SVGIG, per germline (reference sequence). With 1 base clipped from V and 3 bases from J, the junction kept 6 bases outside the gene matches. The CDR3 loop spans 14 amino acids. The CDR3 DNA is TGTGCCTGGAGTGGGTTGGGCGGGAGCTACGAGCAGTACTTC. Translation: CAWSGLGGSYEQYF.